This TCR beta chain was documented in a study of blood T cells in healthy people across ages. The germline V gene encodes CDR1 MDHEN and CDR2 SYDVKM. There are 12 residues in the CDR3. V was pared by 8 bases and J by 5 bases, with 11 bases between. This clonotype was found once. A second about 7 to 12 cycle PCR used barcoded and J-beta primers. Each of the cDNA molecules was tagged by a template-switch adaptor with 12 random nucleotides. Every sample produced at least 3 million CDR3-containing paired-end reads. TCRdb independently ran MiXCR on the 5' RACE reads; one entry per CDR3 protein. Of 1.5 million to 2 million distinct CDR3 sequences listed, about 50% are singletons. Healthy Russian Caucasian donors spanned ages about 6 to 95 years.

The chain couples TRBV28 to TRBJ2-3; D uncertain. The specimen sequenced was blood. This TCR derives from a woman aged 40 to 49 in good health. CDR3 DNA sequence: TGTGCCAGCGCCCGAATGGTAGATACGCAGTATTTT. Amino acids: CASARMVDTQYF.